Sequencing of this T cell receptor (beta chain) was carried out in a study of Graves' ophthalmopathy and Graves' hyperthyroidism. Study-wide context: Ahead of any treatment, peripheral blood was obtained at the initial diagnosis.

For repertoire sequencing, the TCR beta CDR3 regions were amplified from RNA transcripts. HTBI-primed first-round RT-PCR preceded second-round multiplex PCR. TCRdb analysed the multiplex PCR reads with MiXCR anew, one entry per CDR3 protein. The table has about 180,000 distinct CDR3 sequences, 37% seen once; the top ten hold roughly 6%. This clonotype has a count of ten or more. Its antigen is not identified. Findings and limits, study-wide: The study's model predicted ophthalmopathy progression at approximately 71% sensitivity and approximately 78% specificity.

V lost 2 bases and J lost 3; bases outside the gene matches: 3. CDR3 length: 14 amino acids. Germline V lookup: CDR1 KGHSH, CDR2 LQKENI. V is TRBV18 and J is TRBJ2-5, with 7 bases that match TRBD1. The sequence was collected from a woman between 40 and 50 years old with Graves' ophthalmopathy. The sequencing input was peripheral blood. The CDR3 sequence: CASSPTGTEETQYF. The CDR3 DNA is TGTGCCAGCTCACCAACCGGGACAGAAGAGACCCAGTACTTC.